The 22 T cell receptor beta chains in this list originate from one sample, sequenced in a study of CD8 T cells in Susac syndrome. Random hexamers were used to reverse transcribe 0.5 to 1 ug of RNA. MiXCR was run by TCRdb on the immunoSEQ multiplex PCR reads, yielding one entry per CDR3 protein. The sample holds a few hundred thousand distinct CDR3 sequences, approximately 95% seen once. Sequences were obtained from CD4+ T cells from PBMCs. The receptors derive from a human donor with multiple sclerosis.

This chain links TRBV3-1 with TRBJ2-1; tentative D call: TRBD1 (6 bases). The germline V and J ends were trimmed by 1 base and 7 bases, with 11 bases remaining between them. Germline V CDR1 and CDR2: LGHDT, YNNKEL (reference sequence). This CDR3 comprises 14 residues. The CDR3 reads CASSQAWTANEQFF. In DNA, the CDR3 is TGTGCCAGCAGCCAAGCATGGACAGCTAATGAGCAGTTCTTC.

The chain joins TRBV20-1 to TRBJ2-1; D uncertain. The CDR3 contains 11 residues. Trimming took off 1 base at V and 7 bases at J, with 5 bases between the two ends. Germline V gene lookup returns CDR1 DFQATT and CDR2 SNEGSKA (reference sequence). The CDR3: CSARGTNEQFF. CDR3 nucleotide sequence: TGCAGTGCTAGAGGCACGAATGAGCAGTTCTTC.

The chain is built from TRBV12-3 or TRBV12-4 and TRBJ2-1, with D unclear. The CDR3 spans 14 residues. The V end was cut by 5 bases, the J end by 7 bases, with 15 bases between. The CDR3 DNA reads as TGTGCCAGCAGTCCCACTGGAACTCTGAATGAGCAGTTCTTC. Residues: CASSPTGTLNEQFF.

The rearrangement links TRBV29-1 to TRBJ2-3; D gene uncertain. CDR1 and CDR2 (germline): SQVTM, ANQGSEA. The CDR3 is 13 residues long. V dropped 3 bases and J dropped 0 bases, with 7 bases sitting between them. The CDR3 reads CSVEVWSTDTQYF. The CDR3 DNA reads TGCAGCGTTGAGGTTTGGAGCACAGATACGCAGTATTTT.

The CDR3 protein is CASSLGGDTDTQYF. The DNA of the CDR3 is TGTGCCAGCAGTTTGGGCGGAGACACAGATACGCAGTATTTT. The V gene is TRBV12-3 or TRBV12-4, the J gene TRBJ2-3; D is ambiguous. This CDR3 spans 14 amino acids. V was clipped by 3 bases and J by 2 bases, with 9 bases between them.

The chain uses TRBV20-1 and TRBJ2-5; D possibly corresponds to TRBD2 (5 bases). Looked up from germline, CDR1 is DFQATT and CDR2 is SNEGSKA (reference sequence). V was shortened by 6 bases and J by 0 bases, with 14 bases between the two germline ends. This CDR3 is 14 amino acids long. CDR3 amino acids: CSARDRMYQETQYF. The CDR3 DNA follows: TGCAGTGCCCGGGATAGGATGTACCAAGAGACCCAGTACTTC.

This clonotype was recorded a few times. V gene TRBV12-5 combines with J gene TRBJ2-5; D not resolved. The CDR3 contains 12 residues. Per germline, CDR1 LGHNT and CDR2 FRNRAP. V lost 6 bases and J lost 2, with 7 bases in between. In DNA, the CDR3 is TGTGCTAGTGGGGGTGGACAAGAGACCCAGTACTTC. It codes for CASGGGQETQYF.

The chain uses TRBV12-3 or TRBV12-4 and TRBJ1-1; D is ambiguous. The CDR3 consists of 14 residues. V was pared by 5 bases and J by 1 base, with 11 bases between. This CDR3 reads CASSPGRPNTEAFF. The CDR3 coding sequence is TGTGCCAGCAGTCCCGGCCGGCCGAACACTGAAGCTTTCTTT.

CDR3 in DNA: TGTGCCAGCAGTTCCAGGGGGAGGGCCAATCAGCCCCAGCATTTT. This encodes CASSSRGRANQPQHF. The V and J genes are TRBV27 and TRBJ1-5; 7 bases map to TRBD1. The CDR3 totals 15 residues. Looked up from germline, CDR1 is MNHEY and CDR2 is SMNVEV (reference sequence). The V and J ends lost 4 bases and 3 bases, in that order; junction bases with no gene match: 6.

The chain joins TRBV20-1 to TRBJ1-5, with a possible D match to TRBD1 (6 bases). Trimming stripped 5 bases from V and 2 bases from J, with 16 bases between. Germline values: CDR1 DFQATT, CDR2 SNEGSKA (reference sequence). The CDR3 runs 15 residues. CDR3: CSAGARGAGNQPQHF. The CDR3 DNA reads TGCAGTGCTGGAGCCAGGGGAGCGGGCAATCAGCCCCAGCATTTT.

V usage is TRBV28 and J usage is TRBJ2-7, with D uncertain. The ends were cut back, 10 bases at V and 4 bases at J, with 8 bases in the middle. This CDR3 region has 10 residues. Germline CDR1 MDHEN, CDR2 SYDVKM. The CDR3 DNA is TGTGCCACTCGTAGATACGAGCAGTACTTC. It codes for CATRRYEQYF.

The chain joins TRBV29-1 to TRBJ1-2; D perhaps matches TRBD1 (5 bases). Trimming took off 5 bases at V and 2 bases at J, with 9 bases between the two ends. The V gene's germline CDR1 is SQVTM and CDR2 ANQGSEA. The CDR3 covers 12 residues. In DNA, the CDR3 is TGCAGCGTTTTAAACAGGAACTATGGCTACACCTTC. Protein product: CSVLNRNYGYTF.

This clonotype came up once. One end of the junction is discordant with germline, which a read error may explain. This chain connects TRBV15 to TRBJ2-7; tentatively, D is TRBD1 (5 bases). The CDR3 spans 12 residues. The germline V gene encodes CDR1 LNHNV and CDR2 YYDKDF (reference sequence). Here the CDR3 DNA reads TGTGCCACCAGCAGAGATATAGGACAACCACTATTC. Its translation: CATSRDIGQPLF.

The DNA of the CDR3 is TGTGCCAGCAGCTCTGACAGGGCGGGAAGGAACACTGAAGCTTTCTTT. It translates to CASSSDRAGRNTEAFF. The chain has TRBV7-9 and TRBJ1-1; 7 bases are shared with TRBD1. Unmatched junction bases numbered 9, after V lost 4 bases and J lost 1 base. The CDR3 has 16 residues. Germline V CDR1 and CDR2: SEHNR, FQNEAQ (reference sequence).

The chain couples TRBV5-1 to TRBJ2-2; D might be TRBD1 or TRBD2, each matching 5 bases. CDR3 length: 15 amino acids. CDR1 is SGHRS and CDR2 is YFSETQ in the germline V gene. The V and J ends lost 4 bases and 7 bases respectively, with 17 bases between them. The CDR3 nucleotides read TGCGCCAGCAGCCCACACGAGGGGCTCGGCGGGGAGCTGTTTTTT. This sequence encodes CASSPHEGLGGELFF.

J is TRBJ1-6 and V is TRBV27, with TRBD1 matching 8 bases. The junction had 5 bases not matched to a gene; V was cut back by 5 bases and J by 5 bases. The CDR3 loop spans 15 amino acids. Germline lookup yields CDR1 MNHEY and CDR2 SMNVEV (reference sequence). The CDR3 DNA is TGTGCCAGCAGTCTGACAGGGGCTCATAATTCACCCCTCCACTTT. Translation gives CASSLTGAHNSPLHF.

The chain is built from TRBV30 and TRBJ1-2, with 8 bases fitting TRBD1. Per the germline V gene, CDR1 is GTSNPN and CDR2 is SVGIG (reference sequence). With 3 bases clipped from V and 8 bases from J, the junction kept 11 bases outside the gene matches. This CDR3 comprises 14 residues. The CDR3 protein is CAWRRTGSVQGYTF. The CDR3 region has the DNA TGTGCCTGGAGGAGGACAGGGAGCGTACAAGGCTACACCTTC.

The chain is built from TRBV20-1 and TRBJ2-3; D is unresolved. CDR3 length equals 12 residues. V lost 1 base, J lost 3 bases, and 5 bases lay in between. Germline V lookup: CDR1 DFQATT, CDR2 SNEGSKA (reference sequence). The DNA of the CDR3 is TGCAGTGCTAGAGCGAGGACAGATACGCAGTATTTT. Its protein product is CSARARTDTQYF.

This chain uses TRBV5-1 with TRBJ2-5, with no clear D. V shed 3 bases and J shed 4 bases, with 10 bases lying between them. Per the germline V gene, CDR1 is SGHRS and CDR2 is YFSETQ. CDR3 size: 13 residues. This CDR3 is CASSSSSSETQYF. Written as DNA, the CDR3 is TGCGCCAGCAGCTCGTCAAGTTCAGAGACCCAGTACTTC.

The chain couples TRBV29-1 to TRBJ2-3, with D perhaps TRBD2 (6 bases). CDR3 length equals 15 residues. The V and J ends lost 4 bases and 3 bases respectively, with 17 bases between them. From germline, CDR1 is SQVTM and CDR2 ANQGSEA. In nucleotides, the CDR3 is TGCAGCGTTGCCCGAGTCGGGGGAGTAACAGATACGCAGTATTTT. Translated: CSVARVGGVTDTQYF.

The gene calls are TRBV15 and TRBJ1-5; D is unresolved. The germline V gene has CDR1 LNHNV and CDR2 YYDKDF (reference sequence). There are 16 residues in the CDR3. The ends were cut back, 0 bases at V and 4 bases at J, with 13 bases in the middle. In DNA form, the CDR3 reads TGTGCCACCAGCAGAGACCAATTTACGCCAAATCAGCCCCAGCATTTT. It codes for CATSRDQFTPNQPQHF.

This chain connects TRBV29-1 to TRBJ2-6; 7 bases line up with TRBD2. The germline V gene encodes CDR1 SQVTM and CDR2 ANQGSEA. Losses at the gene ends were 3 bases for V and 2 bases for J; bases not matched to a gene: 4. CDR3 length: 15 residues. CDR3 nucleotides: TGCAGCGTTGAGGGAGGGGCACCTGGGGCCAACGTCCTGACTTTC. Translation gives CSVEGGAPGANVLTF.